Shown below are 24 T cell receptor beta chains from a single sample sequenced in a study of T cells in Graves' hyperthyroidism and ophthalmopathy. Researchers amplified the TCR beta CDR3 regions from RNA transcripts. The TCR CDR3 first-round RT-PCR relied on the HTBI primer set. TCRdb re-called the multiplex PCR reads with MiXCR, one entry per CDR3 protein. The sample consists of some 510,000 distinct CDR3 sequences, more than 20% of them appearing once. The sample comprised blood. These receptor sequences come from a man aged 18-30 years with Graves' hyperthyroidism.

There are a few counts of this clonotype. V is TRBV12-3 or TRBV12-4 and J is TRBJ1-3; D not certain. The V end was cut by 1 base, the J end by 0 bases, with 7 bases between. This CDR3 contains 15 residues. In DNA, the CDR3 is TGTGCCAGCAGTTTAGAGAACAACTCTGGAAACACCATATATTTT. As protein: CASSLENNSGNTIYF.

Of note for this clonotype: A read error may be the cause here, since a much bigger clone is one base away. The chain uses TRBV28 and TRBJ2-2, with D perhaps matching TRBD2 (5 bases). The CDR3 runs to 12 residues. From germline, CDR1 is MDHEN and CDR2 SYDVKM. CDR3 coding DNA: TGTGCCAGCAGGTTAAGACCCGGGGATCTGTTTTTT. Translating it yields CASRLRPGDLFF.

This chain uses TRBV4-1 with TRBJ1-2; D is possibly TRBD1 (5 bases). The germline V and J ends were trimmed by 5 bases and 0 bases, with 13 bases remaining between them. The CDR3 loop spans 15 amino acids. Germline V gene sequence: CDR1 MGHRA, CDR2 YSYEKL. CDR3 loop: CASSWGGSANYGYTF. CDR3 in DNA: TGCGCCAGCAGCTGGGGGGGATCTGCTAACTATGGCTACACCTTC.

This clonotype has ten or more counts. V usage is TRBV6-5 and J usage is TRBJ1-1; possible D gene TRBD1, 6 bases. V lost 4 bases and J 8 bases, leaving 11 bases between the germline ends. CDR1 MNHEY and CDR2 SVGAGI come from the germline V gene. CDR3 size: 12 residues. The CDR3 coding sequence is TGTGCCAGCAGTTTAAACAGGGCAGAAGCTTTCTTT. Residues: CASSLNRAEAFF.

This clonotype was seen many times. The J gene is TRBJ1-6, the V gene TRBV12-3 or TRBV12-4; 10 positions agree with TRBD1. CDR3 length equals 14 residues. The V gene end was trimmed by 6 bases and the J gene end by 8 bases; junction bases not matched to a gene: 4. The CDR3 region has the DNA TGTGCCAGCAGGGGACAGGGGAGTGATTCACCCCTCCACTTT. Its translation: CASRGQGSDSPLHF.

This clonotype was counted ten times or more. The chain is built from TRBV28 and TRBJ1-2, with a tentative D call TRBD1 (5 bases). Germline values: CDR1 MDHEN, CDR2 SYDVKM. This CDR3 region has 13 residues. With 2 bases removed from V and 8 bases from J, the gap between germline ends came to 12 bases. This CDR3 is CASSLQGRRGYTF. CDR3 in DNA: TGTGCCAGCAGTTTACAGGGTAGAAGGGGCTACACCTTC.

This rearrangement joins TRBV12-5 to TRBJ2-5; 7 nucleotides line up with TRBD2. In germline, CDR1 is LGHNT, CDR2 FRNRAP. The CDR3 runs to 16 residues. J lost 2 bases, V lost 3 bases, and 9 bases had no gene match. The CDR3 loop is CASGLILRGDQETQYF. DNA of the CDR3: TGTGCTAGTGGTTTAATACTCCGGGGGGATCAAGAGACCCAGTACTTC.

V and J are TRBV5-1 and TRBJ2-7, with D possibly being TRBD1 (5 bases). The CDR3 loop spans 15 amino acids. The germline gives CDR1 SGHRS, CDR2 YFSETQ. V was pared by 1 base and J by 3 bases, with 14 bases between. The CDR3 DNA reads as TGCGCCAGCAGCTTGTCGTCCGGACAACTCTACGAGCAGTACTTC. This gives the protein CASSLSSGQLYEQYF.

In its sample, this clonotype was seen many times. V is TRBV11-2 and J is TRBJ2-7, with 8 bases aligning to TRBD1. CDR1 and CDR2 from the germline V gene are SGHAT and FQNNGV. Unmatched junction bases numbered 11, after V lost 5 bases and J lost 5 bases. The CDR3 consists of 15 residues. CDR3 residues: CASSTPGGAGHEQYF. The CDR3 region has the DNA TGTGCCAGCAGCACTCCAGGGGGCGCCGGCCACGAGCAGTACTTC.

The CDR3 bases are TGTGCCAGCAGCTACGTCCGGGACAGTTACTCCTACGAGCAGTACTTC. As protein: CASSYVRDSYSYEQYF. This sequence joins TRBV11-1 and TRBJ2-7; 7 nucleotides line up with TRBD1. The CDR3 is 16 residues long. V gave up 4 bases and J gave up 0 bases; unmatched junction bases: 9. CDR1 is SGHAT, CDR2 FQDESV, per germline (reference sequence). The entire variable domain, with the rest obtained from reference TRBV11-1 and TRBJ2-7, is as follows: EAEVAQSPRYKITEKSQAVAFWCDPISGHATLYWYRQILGQGPELLVQFQDESVVDDSQLPKDRFSAERLKGVDSTLKIQPAELGDSAMYLCASSYVRDSYSYEQYFGPGTRLTVT.

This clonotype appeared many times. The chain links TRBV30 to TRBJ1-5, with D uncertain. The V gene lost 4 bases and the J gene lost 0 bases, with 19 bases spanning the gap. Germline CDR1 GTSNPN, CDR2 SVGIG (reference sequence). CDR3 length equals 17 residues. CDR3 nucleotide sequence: TGTGCCTGGATCGTATCCCGCCGGCTCTATAGCAATCAGCCCCAGCATTTT. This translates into CAWIVSRRLYSNQPQHF.

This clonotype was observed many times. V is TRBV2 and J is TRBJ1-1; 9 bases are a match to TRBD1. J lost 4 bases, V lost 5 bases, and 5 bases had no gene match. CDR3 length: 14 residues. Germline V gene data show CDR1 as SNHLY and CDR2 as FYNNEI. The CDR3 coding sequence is TGTGCCAGCAGTCAACAGGGGGCTTTCACTGAAGCTTTCTTT. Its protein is CASSQQGAFTEAFF.

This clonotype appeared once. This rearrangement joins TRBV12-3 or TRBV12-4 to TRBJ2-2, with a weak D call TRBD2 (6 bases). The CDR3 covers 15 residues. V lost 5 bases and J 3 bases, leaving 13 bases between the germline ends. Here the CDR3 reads CASSPAEGDTGELFF. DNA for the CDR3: TGTGCCAGCAGTCCCGCGGAGGGTGACACCGGGGAGCTGTTTTTT.

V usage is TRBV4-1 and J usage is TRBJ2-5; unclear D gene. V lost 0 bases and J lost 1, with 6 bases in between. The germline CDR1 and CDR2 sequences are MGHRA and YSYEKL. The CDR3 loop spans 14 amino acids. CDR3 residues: CASSQEGLQETQYF. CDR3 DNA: TGCGCCAGCAGCCAAGAGGGTCTCCAAGAGACCCAGTACTTC.

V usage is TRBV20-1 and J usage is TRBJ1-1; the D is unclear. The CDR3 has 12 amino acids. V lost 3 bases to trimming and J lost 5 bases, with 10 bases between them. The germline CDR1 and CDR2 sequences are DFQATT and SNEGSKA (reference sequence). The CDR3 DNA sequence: TGCAGTGCTAGGTCGGGTGCGACTGAAGCTTTCTTT. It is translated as CSARSGATEAFF.

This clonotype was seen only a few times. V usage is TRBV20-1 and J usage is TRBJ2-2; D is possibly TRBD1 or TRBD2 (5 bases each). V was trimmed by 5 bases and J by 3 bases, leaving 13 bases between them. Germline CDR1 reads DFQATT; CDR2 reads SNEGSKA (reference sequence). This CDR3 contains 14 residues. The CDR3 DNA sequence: TGCAGTGCTGACCGGGACGGTCACACCGGGGAGCTGTTTTTT. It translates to CSADRDGHTGELFF.

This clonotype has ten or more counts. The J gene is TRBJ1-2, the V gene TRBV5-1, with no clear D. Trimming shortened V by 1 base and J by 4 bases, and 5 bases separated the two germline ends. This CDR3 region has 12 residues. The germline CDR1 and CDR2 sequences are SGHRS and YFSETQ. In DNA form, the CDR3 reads TGCGCCAGCAGCTTGAACAGCTATGGCTACACCTTC. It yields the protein CASSLNSYGYTF.

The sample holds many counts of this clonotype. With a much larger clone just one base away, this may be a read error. As DNA, the CDR3 is TGTGCCAGCAGCCCGCAGACAGCCTACGAGCAGTACTTC. It is translated as CASSPQTAYEQYF. This chain uses TRBV7-9 with TRBJ2-7; D is possibly TRBD1 (5 bases). The CDR3 extends over 13 amino acids. Germline V gene lookup returns CDR1 SEHNR and CDR2 FQNEAQ (reference sequence). Between the trimmed V and J ends, which lost 5 bases and 2 bases, there was a span of 10 bases.

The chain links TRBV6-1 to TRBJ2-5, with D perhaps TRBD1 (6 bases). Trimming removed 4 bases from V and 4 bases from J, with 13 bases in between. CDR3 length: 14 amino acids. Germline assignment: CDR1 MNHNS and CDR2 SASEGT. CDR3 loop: CASSVNRVRETQYF. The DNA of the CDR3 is TGTGCCAGCAGTGTAAACAGGGTGAGAGAGACCCAGTACTTC.

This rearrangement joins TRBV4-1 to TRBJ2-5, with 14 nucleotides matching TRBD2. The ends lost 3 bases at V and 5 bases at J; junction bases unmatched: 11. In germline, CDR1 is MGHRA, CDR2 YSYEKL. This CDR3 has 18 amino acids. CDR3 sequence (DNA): TGCGCCAGCAGCCAGTTTACGGGACTAGCGGGGGCGAGGGAGACCCAGTACTTC. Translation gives CASSQFTGLAGARETQYF.

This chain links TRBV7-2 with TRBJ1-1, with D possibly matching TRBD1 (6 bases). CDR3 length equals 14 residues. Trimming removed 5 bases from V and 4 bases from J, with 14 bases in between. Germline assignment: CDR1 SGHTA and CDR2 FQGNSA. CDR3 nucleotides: TGTGCCAGCAGCGCACAGGGCTGGGGCACTGAAGCTTTCTTT. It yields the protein CASSAQGWGTEAFF. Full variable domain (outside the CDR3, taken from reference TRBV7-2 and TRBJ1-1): GAGVSQSPSNKVTEKGKDVELRCDPISGHTALYWYRQSLGQGLEFLIYFQGNSAPDKSGLPSDRFSAERTGGSVSTLTIQRTQQEDSAVYLCASSAQGWGTEAFFGQGTRLTVV.

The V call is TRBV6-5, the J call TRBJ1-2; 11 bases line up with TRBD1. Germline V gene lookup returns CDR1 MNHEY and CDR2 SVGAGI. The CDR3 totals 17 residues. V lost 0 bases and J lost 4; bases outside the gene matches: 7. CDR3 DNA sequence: TGTGCCAGCAGTTACTCCCCCTGGACAGGGGGCTTCTATGGCTACACCTTC. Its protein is CASSYSPWTGGFYGYTF.

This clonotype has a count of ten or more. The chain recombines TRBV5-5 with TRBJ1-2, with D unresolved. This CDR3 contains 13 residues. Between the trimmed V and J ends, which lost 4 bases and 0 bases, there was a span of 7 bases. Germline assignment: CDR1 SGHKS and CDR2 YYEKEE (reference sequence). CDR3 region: CASSDKANYGYTF. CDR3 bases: TGTGCCAGCAGCGACAAAGCTAACTATGGCTACACCTTC.

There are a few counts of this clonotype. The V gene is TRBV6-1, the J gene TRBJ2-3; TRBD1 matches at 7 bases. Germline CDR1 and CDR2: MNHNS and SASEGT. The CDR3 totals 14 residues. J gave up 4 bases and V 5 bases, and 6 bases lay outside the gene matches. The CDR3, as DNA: TGTGCCAGCAGTCCCGGGACAGACTCAGATACGCAGTATTTT. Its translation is CASSPGTDSDTQYF.